This T cell receptor (beta chain) was captured in a study of human T cells and chemical hapten exposure. Time point: patch test 2, 6 weeks after DPC sensitization. The treatment: therapeutic diphenylcyclopropenone sensitization with weekly scalp DPC. TCRdb fed the RACE reads into MiXCR, producing one record per CDR3 protein. This sample carries about 78,000 distinct CDR3 sequences, about 8.5% of them seen once, and the ten largest clones take about 3.5%. Specimen: whole blood, collected in connection with sensitization to the hapten diphenylcyclopropenone (DPC). The TCR comes from a woman in her forties or fifties with alopecia areata. Some clones in this sample may be carry-over from other donors' samples.

In DNA form, the CDR3 reads TGCAGTGCTAGAGATAGTCTAGCCGAGACCCAGTACTTC. Protein sequence: CSARDSLAETQYF. V gene TRBV20-1 combines with J gene TRBJ2-5; D may be TRBD2 (5 bases). Trimming left V 0 bases short and J 5 bases short, with 10 bases between. The CDR3 has 13 residues. Per the germline V gene, CDR1 is DFQATT and CDR2 is SNEGSKA (reference sequence).